Below, 14 T cell receptor beta chains from the same sample are listed, as sequenced in a study of Graves' ophthalmopathy and Graves' hyperthyroidism. Researchers took RNA transcripts and amplified TCR beta CDR3 regions from them. After a first-round RT-PCR with HTBI primers, a second-round multiplex PCR was run. TCRdb recomputed calls from the multiplex PCR reads with MiXCR, one row per CDR3 protein. The table includes approximately 700,000 distinct CDR3 sequences, roughly two fifths detected once. The sample taken for sequencing was peripheral blood. The receptor set was obtained from an adult man with Graves' ophthalmopathy.

The genes are TRBV2 and TRBJ1-2, with TRBD1 matching 8 bases. J lost 8 bases, V lost 4 bases, and 6 bases had no gene match. The CDR3 has 13 amino acids. CDR1 and CDR2 (germline): SNHLY, FYNNEI. The CDR3 DNA reads as TGTGCCAGCAGTGGGACAGGGACGAACGGCTACACCTTC. Its translation is CASSGTGTNGYTF.

This clonotype has a single count. V usage is TRBV9 and J usage is TRBJ2-7; D is unresolved. V dropped 0 bases and J dropped 3 bases, with 10 bases sitting between them. Germline CDR1 and CDR2: SGDLS and YYNGEE. CDR3 length equals 14 residues. CDR3 nucleotides: TGTGCCAGCAGCGTAGTTGATAGAGGCTACGAGCAGTACTTC. Translation gives CASSVVDRGYEQYF.

Worth noting for this clonotype: This sequence may be a read error, since a much larger clone differs from it by one base. The chain couples TRBV15 to TRBJ2-7; the D is unclear. Germline loops: CDR1 LNHNV, CDR2 YYDKDF (reference sequence). This CDR3 has 16 residues. V gave up 1 base and J gave up 7 bases, with 20 bases separating them. DNA of the CDR3: TGTGCCACCAGCAGAGTATTCGGATGGCCGGTGGATGAGCAGTACTTC. The encoded protein is CATSRVFGWPVDEQYF. The full variable domain, its missing parts supplied by reference TRBV15 and TRBJ2-7, is DAMVIQNPRYQVTQFGKPVTLSCSQTLNHNVMYWYQQKSSQAPKLLFHYYDKDFNNEADTPDNFQSRRPNTSFCFLDIRSPGLGDTAMYLCATSRVFGWPVDEQYFGPGTRLTVT.

In its sample, this clonotype was seen a few times. For the CDR3, the DNA is TGCGCCAGCAGCCAACCGGACAGGAGACCCTACGAGCAGTACTTC. Amino acids: CASSQPDRRPYEQYF. This chain uses TRBV4-1 with TRBJ2-7; TRBD1 agrees at 7 bases. The length of the CDR3 is 15 residues. The V gene end was trimmed by 2 bases and the J gene end by 2 bases; junction bases not matched to a gene: 6. CDR1 is MGHRA and CDR2 is YSYEKL in the germline V gene.

The chain combines TRBV4-1 with TRBJ2-7; possibly TRBD1 or TRBD2 for D (5 bases each). The CDR3 has 16 residues. Per germline, CDR1 MGHRA and CDR2 YSYEKL. V gave up 3 bases and J gave up 3 bases, with 18 bases separating them. The CDR3 sequence: CASSHRRGTDGYEQYF. CDR3 DNA: TGCGCCAGCAGCCACCGAAGAGGGACGGACGGCTACGAGCAGTACTTC.

Details on this clonotype: A much larger clone sits a single nucleotide away, making a read error possible. This sequence joins TRBV19 and TRBJ1-2; TRBD1 aligns across 8 bases. The CDR3 covers 18 residues. Germline loops: CDR1 LNHDA, CDR2 SQIVND (reference sequence). This chain's CDR3 is CASSQRTGRRGVDYGCTF. CDR3 nucleotide sequence: TGTGCCAGTAGTCAACGGACAGGGCGTCGTGGAGTAGACTATGGCTGCACCTTC.

This clonotype was recorded many times. V usage is TRBV12-3 or TRBV12-4 and J usage is TRBJ1-1; D unresolved. The CDR3 consists of 11 residues. Trimming removed 4 bases from V and 7 bases from J, with 7 bases in between. The chain's CDR3 is CASSSSYEAFF. CDR3 DNA sequence: TGTGCCAGCAGTTCGTCATATGAAGCTTTCTTT.

In its sample, this clonotype was seen many times. The chain links TRBV20-1 to TRBJ1-1, with 7 bases lining up with TRBD1. The CDR3 covers 13 residues. With 6 bases clipped from V and 3 bases from J, the junction kept 7 bases outside the gene matches. Germline CDR1 reads DFQATT; CDR2 reads SNEGSKA (reference sequence). CDR3 bases: TGCAGTGCCCAGGACAGGCCGGACACTGAAGCTTTCTTT. This sequence encodes CSAQDRPDTEAFF.

The J gene is TRBJ2-5, the V gene TRBV30, with TRBD2 as a possible D gene (5 bases). The V gene's germline CDR1 is GTSNPN and CDR2 SVGIG (reference sequence). V dropped 2 bases and J dropped 5 bases, with 9 bases sitting between them. The CDR3 sequence is 12 residues long. CDR3 residues: CAWSRGEETQYF. Written as DNA, the CDR3 is TGTGCCTGGAGTCGGGGTGAGGAGACCCAGTACTTC.

This clonotype was counted between two and nine times. V and J are TRBV7-8 and TRBJ1-2; 11 bases align to TRBD1. CDR3 size: 16 residues. The germline V gene has CDR1 SGHVS and CDR2 FQNEAQ. The junction had 5 bases not matched to a gene; V was cut back by 1 base and J by 4 bases. CDR3 amino acids: CASSLGPGTGGYGYTF. CDR3 in DNA: TGTGCCAGCAGCTTAGGTCCTGGGACAGGGGGCTATGGCTACACCTTC.

The rearrangement joins TRBV11-1 to TRBJ1-2; D may be TRBD1 (6 bases). The CDR3 covers 17 residues. Trimming removed 5 bases from V and 8 bases from J, with 27 bases in between. Germline V gene lookup returns CDR1 SGHAT and CDR2 FQDESV (reference sequence). The DNA for the CDR3 is TGTGCCAGCAGCAGGACGAACGAGGGGGGCCCAGCACGGGGCTACACCTTC. This encodes CASSRTNEGGPARGYTF.

This clonotype was seen repeatedly, ten times or more. V usage is TRBV7-9 and J usage is TRBJ1-4; tentative D call: TRBD1 (5 bases). The CDR3 covers 14 residues. CDR1 and CDR2 from the germline V gene are SEHNR and FQNEAQ (reference sequence). The V end lost 0 bases, the J end lost 3 bases, and 5 bases lay between the germline ends. For the CDR3, the DNA is TGTGCCAGCAGCTTAGCAGGGGCTAATGAAAAACTGTTTTTT. It specifies CASSLAGANEKLFF.

The chain has TRBV19 and TRBJ1-5, with 8 bases identical to TRBD1. The V segment lost 6 bases and the J segment 6 bases; nucleotides outside the gene matches: 13. The CDR3 has 16 residues. CDR1 is LNHDA and CDR2 is SQIVND in the germline V gene (reference sequence). The CDR3 loop is CASSDRGLGDVQPQHF. As DNA, the CDR3 is TGTGCCAGTAGCGACAGGGGATTAGGGGATGTTCAGCCCCAGCATTTT.

Ten or more counts support this clonotype. The rearrangement links TRBV25-1 to TRBJ2-2; 8 nucleotides line up with TRBD2. Unmatched junction bases numbered 9, after V lost 5 bases and J lost 1 base. CDR1 is MGHDK, CDR2 SYGVNS, per germline. The CDR3 length is 17 residues. This CDR3 is CASSSPGLAGNTGELFF. The CDR3 DNA reads TGTGCCAGCAGTTCCCCTGGCCTAGCGGGGAACACCGGGGAGCTGTTTTTT.